These T cell receptor beta chains were read from a single sample in a study of cytomegalovirus exposure and HLA in healthy donors. Profiling relied on immunoSEQ multiplex PCR, and the TCRdb table lists in-frame clones only, not all of them. The table records about 150,000 clones, around 79% of them present only once. Input material: PBMCs. These TCRs come from a human donor in good health. Both conserved end residues are part of each CDR3. A D gene is named only where the DNA matches it firmly. Some rows mark clone size as missing; the rest say once, few, many or name a class of expanded clone.

TGTGCCAGCAGCCTAAGGGGCCCCGAGCAGTACTTC CASSLRGPEQYF TRBV11-2 . . TRBJ2-7
TGTGCCAGCATGGGCTTATCAGACGAGCAGTACTTC CASMGLSDEQYF TRBV28 . . TRBJ2-7
TGTGCCAGCAGTGAAGACAGGGGCTATGGCTACACCTTC CASSEDRGYGYTF TRBV7-2 few TRBD1 TRBJ1-2
TGTGCCAGCAGGGTACAGGGGTCAGTAGGCGAGCAGTACTTC CASRVQGSVGEQYF TRBV27 once TRBD1 TRBJ2-7
TGTGCCAGCAGTCCCCCTAGCCCCCAGCTAGAGACCCAGTACTTC CASSPPSPQLETQYF TRBV28 . . TRBJ2-5
TGCGCCAGCAGCCCAGGGGAGGGAGAAAAACTGTTTTTT CASSPGEGEKLFF TRBV4-3 . . TRBJ1-4
TGCGCCAGCAGCCAAGTGGGGCGGAGGGACGAAGAGACCCAGTACTTC CASSQVGRRDEETQYF TRBV4-1 . . TRBJ2-5
TGTGCCATCAGTGAGTCCGGACAGGGGAACTACGAGCAGTACTTC CAISESGQGNYEQYF TRBV10-3 . TRBD1 TRBJ2-7
TGTGCCAGCAGTCGAACAGGGAATAACCAGCCCCAGCATTTT CASSRTGNNQPQHF TRBV11-2 . . TRBJ1-5
TGTGCCAGCAGCTCCCCCGGGACAGGGGTGGCTGAAGCTTTCTTT CASSSPGTGVAEAFF TRBV13 . TRBD1 TRBJ1-1
TGTGCCAGCACCGTAAGGCGGGAGGGCCTCTGGGAGCAGTACTTC CASTVRREGLWEQYF TRBV28 . TRBD2 TRBJ2-7
TGTGCCAGCAGCTTAGGGGGTCGGGGGTTCGACGAGCAGTACTTC CASSLGGRGFDEQYF TRBV11-2 . . TRBJ2-7
TGCGCCAGCAGTGATACCTGGGGAGGGGAGCAGTACTTC CASSDTWGGEQYF TRBV10-2 . TRBD2 TRBJ2-7
TGTGCCACCCAGGGGGGTGGCTCACCCCTCCACTTT CATQGGGSPLHF TRBV6-1 . TRBD1 TRBJ1-6
TGTGCTAGTGGTATCGGTAATGAAAAACTGTTTTTT CASGIGNEKLFF TRBV12-5 few . TRBJ1-4
TGTGCCAGCAGCCGGACCCGAGGCGGGGGGGCCCCCCAAGAGACCCAGTACTTC CASSRTRGGGAPQETQYF TRBV7-9 few TRBD2 TRBJ2-5
TGTGCCAGTAGTATAAAAGGATGGGGGGACACTGAAGCTTTCTTT CASSIKGWGDTEAFF TRBV19 . . TRBJ1-1
TGTGCCAGCAGTAAGGGGCATAGCACAGATACGCAGTATTTT CASSKGHSTDTQYF TRBV7-2 . . TRBJ2-3
TGCGCCAGCAGCTTGGATTTGGGCAGGGGTGTAGAAGGCACTGAAGCTTTCTTT CASSLDLGRGVEGTEAFF TRBV5-1 . . TRBJ1-1
TGTGCCACCAGCTTAACTCAGAGGCGCGAGCAGTACTTC CATSLTQRREQYF TRBV15 . . TRBJ2-7
TGTGCCAGTAAGGGGGGGGCCTCAATTCCAAAAGGTCAGCCCCAGCATTTT CASKGGASIPKGQPQHF TRBV19 . . TRBJ1-5
TGTGCCAGCAGGGAGATTGGGACTAGCGGGGGGGCCGGCCGAGAGACCCAGTACTTC CASREIGTSGGAGRETQYF TRBV7-6 . TRBD2 TRBJ2-5
TGTGCCAGCAGCTTAGTATGGATGGGGACTTTCGCCTCCGAGCAGTACTTC CASSLVWMGTFASEQYF TRBV7-8 few . TRBJ2-7
TGTGCCGGCTCCCGTGACGCCGGGACAGATACGCAGTATTTT CAGSRDAGTDTQYF TRBV6-6 . . TRBJ2-3
TGCGCCAGCAGCCCCCACCGGTCGTTGGAGACCCAGTACTTC CASSPHRSLETQYF TRBV4-1 . . TRBJ2-5
TGTGCCAGCAGGGGGACAGGGCGTTCTAACTATGGCTACACCTTC CASRGTGRSNYGYTF TRBV6-5 . TRBD1 TRBJ1-2
TGTGCCACCGAACAGTACAATGAGCAGTTCTTC CATEQYNEQFF TRBV15 . . TRBJ2-1
TGTGCCAGCAGCCCCCTCTACGAGCAGTACTTC CASSPLYEQYF TRBV7-9 . . TRBJ2-7
TGTGCCATCAGTCCCCCACGACAGGGTACGTACACTGAAGCTTTCTTT CAISPPRQGTYTEAFF TRBV10-3 . TRBD1 TRBJ1-1
TGTGCCAGCAGCTTACAGGGGCTGAGCTCCTACGAGCAGTACTTC CASSLQGLSSYEQYF TRBV11-2 . . TRBJ2-7
TGTGCCAGTAACTTGGGGGACAGGGGTTATATCGGGGAGCTGTTTTTT CASNLGDRGYIGELFF TRBV19 . TRBD1 TRBJ2-2
TGTGCCAGCAGTGGTGCAGGGGGAGACGAGCAGTACTTC CASSGAGGDEQYF TRBV2 . TRBD1 TRBJ2-7
TGTGCCTGGAGTGAGGGACAGGGCGGGCATCAGCCCCAGCATTTT CAWSEGQGGHQPQHF TRBV30 . TRBD1 TRBJ1-5
TGTGCCAGCAGCCTCGTCGGTCAGCCCCAGCATTTT CASSLVGQPQHF TRBV7-9 . . TRBJ1-5
TGCGCCAGCATAGGACTAGCGGGCGGCACAGATACGCAGTATTTT CASIGLAGGTDTQYF TRBV10-2 few TRBD2 TRBJ2-3
TGTGCCAGCAGCCCTCGCAGTCGATCTAACACTGAAGCTTTCTTT CASSPRSRSNTEAFF TRBV7-8 . . TRBJ1-1